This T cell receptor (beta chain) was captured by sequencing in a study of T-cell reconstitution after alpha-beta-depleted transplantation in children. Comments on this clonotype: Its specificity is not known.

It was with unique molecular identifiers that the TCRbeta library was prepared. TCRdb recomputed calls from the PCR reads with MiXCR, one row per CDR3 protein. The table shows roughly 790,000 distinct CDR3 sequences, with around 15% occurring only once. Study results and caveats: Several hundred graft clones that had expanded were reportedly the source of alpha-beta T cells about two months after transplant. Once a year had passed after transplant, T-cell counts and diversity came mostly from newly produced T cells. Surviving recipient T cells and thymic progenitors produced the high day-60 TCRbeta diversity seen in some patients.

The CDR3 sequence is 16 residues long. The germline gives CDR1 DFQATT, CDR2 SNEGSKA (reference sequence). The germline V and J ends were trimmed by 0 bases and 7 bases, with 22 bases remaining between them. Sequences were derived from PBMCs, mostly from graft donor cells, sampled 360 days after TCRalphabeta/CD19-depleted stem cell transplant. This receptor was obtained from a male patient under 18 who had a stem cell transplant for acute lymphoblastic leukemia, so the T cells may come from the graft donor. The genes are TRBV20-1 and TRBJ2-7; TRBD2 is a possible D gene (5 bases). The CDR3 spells CSARDGGRATTWEQYF. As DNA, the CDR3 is TGCAGTGCTAGAGATGGTGGGAGAGCCACTACTTGGGAGCAGTACTTC.